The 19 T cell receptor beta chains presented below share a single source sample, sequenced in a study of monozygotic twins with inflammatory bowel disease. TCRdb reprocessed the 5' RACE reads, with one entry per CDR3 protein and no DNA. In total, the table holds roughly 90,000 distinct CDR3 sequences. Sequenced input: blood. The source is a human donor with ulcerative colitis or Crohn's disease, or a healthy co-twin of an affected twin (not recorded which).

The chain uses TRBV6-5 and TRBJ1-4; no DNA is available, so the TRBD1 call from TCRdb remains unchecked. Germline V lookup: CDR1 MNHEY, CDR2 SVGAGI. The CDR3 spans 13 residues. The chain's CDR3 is CASLDRGTEKLFF.

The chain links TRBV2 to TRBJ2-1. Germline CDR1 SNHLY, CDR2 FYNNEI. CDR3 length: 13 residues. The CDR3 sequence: CASSVFQVSEQFF.

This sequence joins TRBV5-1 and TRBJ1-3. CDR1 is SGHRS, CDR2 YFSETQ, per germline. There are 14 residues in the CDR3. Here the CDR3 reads CASSLGEAGNTIYF.

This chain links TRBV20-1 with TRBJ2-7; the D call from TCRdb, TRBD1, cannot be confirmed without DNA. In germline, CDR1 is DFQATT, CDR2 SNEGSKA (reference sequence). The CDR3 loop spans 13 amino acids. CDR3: CSAKERGRYEQYF.

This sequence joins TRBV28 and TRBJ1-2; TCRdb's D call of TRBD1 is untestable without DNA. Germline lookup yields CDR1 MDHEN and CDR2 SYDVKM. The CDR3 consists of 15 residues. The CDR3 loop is CASSLLTGGSYGYTF.

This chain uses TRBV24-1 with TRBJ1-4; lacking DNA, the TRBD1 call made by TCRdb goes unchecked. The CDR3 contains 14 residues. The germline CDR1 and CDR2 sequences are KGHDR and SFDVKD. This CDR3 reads CATSGQGEYEKLFF.

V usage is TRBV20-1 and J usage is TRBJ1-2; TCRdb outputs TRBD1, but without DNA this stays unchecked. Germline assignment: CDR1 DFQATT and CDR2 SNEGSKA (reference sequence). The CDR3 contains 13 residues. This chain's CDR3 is CSANRQGSYGYTF.

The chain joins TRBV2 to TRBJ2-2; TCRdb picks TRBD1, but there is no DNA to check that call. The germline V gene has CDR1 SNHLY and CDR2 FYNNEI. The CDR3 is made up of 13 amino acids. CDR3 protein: CASTQDTGGELFF.

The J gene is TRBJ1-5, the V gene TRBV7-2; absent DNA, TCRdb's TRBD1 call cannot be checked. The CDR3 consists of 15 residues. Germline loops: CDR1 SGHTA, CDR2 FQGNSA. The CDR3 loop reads CASSPGQGHNQPQHF.

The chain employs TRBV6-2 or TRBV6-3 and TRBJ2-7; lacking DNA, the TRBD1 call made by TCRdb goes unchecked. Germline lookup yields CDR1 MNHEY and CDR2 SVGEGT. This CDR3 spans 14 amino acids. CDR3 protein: CASSYPGTFGEQYF.

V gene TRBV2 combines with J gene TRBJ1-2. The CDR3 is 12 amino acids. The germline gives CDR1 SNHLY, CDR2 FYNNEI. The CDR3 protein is CASQGGRDGYTF.

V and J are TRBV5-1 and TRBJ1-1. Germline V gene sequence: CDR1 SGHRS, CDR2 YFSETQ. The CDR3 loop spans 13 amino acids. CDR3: CASSSQPNTEAFF.

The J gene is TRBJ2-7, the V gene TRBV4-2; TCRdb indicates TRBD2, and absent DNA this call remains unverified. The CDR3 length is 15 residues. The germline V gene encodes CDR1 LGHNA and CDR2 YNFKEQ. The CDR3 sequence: CASSQYGLGLDEQYF.

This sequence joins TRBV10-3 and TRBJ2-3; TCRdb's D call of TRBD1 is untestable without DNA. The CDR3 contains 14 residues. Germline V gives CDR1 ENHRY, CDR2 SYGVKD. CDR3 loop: CAISDSRDTDTQYF.

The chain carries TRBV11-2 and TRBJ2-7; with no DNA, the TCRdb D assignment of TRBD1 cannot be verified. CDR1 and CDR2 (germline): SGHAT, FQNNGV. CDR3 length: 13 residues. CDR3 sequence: CASSSGPYYEQYF.

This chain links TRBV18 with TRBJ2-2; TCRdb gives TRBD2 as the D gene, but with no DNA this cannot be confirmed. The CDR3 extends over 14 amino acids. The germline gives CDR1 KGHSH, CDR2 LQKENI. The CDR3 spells CASSPGSGIGELFF.

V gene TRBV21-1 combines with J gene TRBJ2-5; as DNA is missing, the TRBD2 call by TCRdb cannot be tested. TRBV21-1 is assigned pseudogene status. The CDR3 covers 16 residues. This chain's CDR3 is CASSILTGEGKETQYF.

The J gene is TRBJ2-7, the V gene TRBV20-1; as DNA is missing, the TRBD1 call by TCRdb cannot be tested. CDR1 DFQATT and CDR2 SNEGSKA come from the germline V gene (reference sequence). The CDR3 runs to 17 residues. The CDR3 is CSARPPPGQGDAYEQYF.

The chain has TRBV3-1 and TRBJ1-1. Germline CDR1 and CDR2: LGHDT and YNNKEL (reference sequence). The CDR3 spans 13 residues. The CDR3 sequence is CASSQDEGAEAFF.